This is a list of T cell receptor beta chains from one sample in a study of blood T cell repertoires in COVID-19. TCRdb's copy holds only in-frame clones and misses some; the assay was immunoSEQ multiplex PCR. Here the sample spans roughly 54,000 clones, 90% to 95% being singletons. Sequencing was performed on peripheral blood. These receptors all stem from a woman in her fifties or sixties with active or convalescent COVID-19. CDR3s include the opening cysteine and the closing phenylalanine or tryptophan. The D gene is left open where the match is weak. Expanded clones are given a class, and other clones once, few, many or no size at all.

d_gene	abundance	v_gene	j_gene	CDR3aa	CDR3nt
TRBD2	NA	TRBV4-2	TRBJ2-3	CASSQEGSGSPSTDTQYF	TGTGCCAGCAGCCAAGAGGGTAGCGGGAGTCCTAGCACAGATACGCAGTATTTT
NA	NA	TRBV30	TRBJ2-5	CAWSGNQETQYF	TGTGCCTGGAGCGGTAATCAAGAGACCCAGTACTTC
NA	medium-sized	TRBV3-1/TRBV3-2	TRBJ2-7	CASSYSGGTYEQYF	TGTGCCAGCAGCTATAGCGGCGGAACCTACGAGCAGTACTTC
NA	NA	TRBV21-1	TRBJ1-2	CASSKGRLWCYGYTF	TGTGCCAGCAGCAAAGGGAGGTTGTGGTGCTATGGCTACACCTTC
NA	NA	TRBV5-1	TRBJ2-5	CASSFATGTMQETQYF	TGCGCCAGCAGCTTCGCGACCGGGACAATGCAAGAGACCCAGTACTTC
TRBD2	NA	TRBV7-3	TRBJ2-2	CASSRTSVGGELFF	TGTGCCAGCAGCCGTACTAGCGTAGGCGGGGAGCTGTTTTTT
NA	NA	TRBV14	TRBJ1-2	CASSQTGSWTNYGYTF	TGTGCCAGCAGCCAAACGGGTAGTTGGACTAACTATGGCTACACCTTC
TRBD2	NA	TRBV9	TRBJ2-7	CASSVGFTSGTYEQYF	TGTGCCAGCAGCGTAGGGTTTACTAGCGGGACCTACGAGCAGTACTTC
TRBD1	NA	TRBV5-1	TRBJ1-4	CASSLAAGQPGTDEKLFF	TGCGCCAGCAGCTTGGCAGCCGGGCAACCCGGGACAGACGAAAAACTGTTTTTT
TRBD2	NA	TRBV9	TRBJ2-7	CASSVAATSGYEQYF	TGTGCCAGCAGCGTAGCCGCGACTAGCGGCTACGAGCAGTACTTC
TRBD1	few	TRBV6-5	TRBJ2-7	CASSYGQGDEQYF	TGTGCCAGCAGTTACGGACAGGGAGACGAGCAGTACTTC
TRBD1	NA	TRBV7-6	TRBJ1-5	CASSLTGTDNQPQHF	TGTGCCAGCAGCCTTACCGGGACAGATAATCAGCCCCAGCATTTT
TRBD1	NA	TRBV15	TRBJ1-1	CATSRGGQGITEAFF	TGTGCCACCAGCAGAGGAGGACAGGGGATCACTGAAGCTTTCTTT
TRBD2	NA	TRBV30	TRBJ2-7	CAWNLGLGLAGYEQYF	TGTGCCTGGAATTTAGGACTGGGACTAGCGGGCTACGAGCAGTACTTC
TRBD2	NA	TRBV29-1	TRBJ2-2	CSVRLAGNTGELFF	TGCAGCGTCCGACTAGCGGGGAACACCGGGGAGCTGTTTTTT
TRBD1	NA	TRBV27	TRBJ2-7	CASRRTGFDEQYF	TGTGCCAGCAGGAGGACAGGGTTCGACGAGCAGTACTTC
NA	NA	TRBV28	TRBJ1-1	CASSPGNTLEAFF	TGTGCCAGCAGCCCGGGAAACACCCTTGAAGCTTTCTTT